This TCR beta chain was captured by sequencing in a study of monozygotic twins with inflammatory bowel disease. Germline CDR1 and CDR2: MNHNS and SASEGT. The CDR3 loop spans 14 amino acids. The study, taken as a whole, reports: IBD patients, compared with healthy twins, shared fewer clonotypes with others (especially with disease activity).

A word on this clonotype: What it recognizes is unknown.

Each TCR library used roughly 3,500 ng of total RNA. TCRdb re-called the 5' RACE reads, yielding one record per CDR3 amino acid sequence without DNA. The table lists approximately 400,000 distinct CDR3 sequences, with around 2.5% in the top ten. The specimen was blood. V usage is TRBV6-1 and J usage is TRBJ2-1; TCRdb selects TRBD2, and the lack of DNA leaves this call unchecked. This TCR was sampled from a human donor with ulcerative colitis or Crohn's disease, or a healthy co-twin of an affected twin (not recorded which). CDR3: CATSGLAGRNEQFF.